These 5 T cell receptor beta chains came from one sample sequenced in a study of early T cells in non-severe SARS-CoV-2 infection. From the 5' RACE reads, TCRdb called clonotypes with MiXCR, one entry per CDR3 protein. The sample contains some 16,000 distinct CDR3 sequences, roughly 5.1% of which appear only once. The sample was whole blood. Source of these receptors: an adult who was a healthcare worker with PCR-confirmed SARS-CoV-2 infection or an uninfected control (not recorded which).

This clonotype was observed a few times. CDR3 sequence reads: CASSKDRFYGYTF. In DNA form, the CDR3 reads TGTGCCAGCAGCAAAGACCGATTCTATGGCTACACCTTC. The chain has TRBV21-1 and TRBJ1-2. TRBV21-1 has pseudogene status. CDR3 length equals 13 residues.

At least ten counts were recorded for this clonotype. The V call is TRBV29-1, the J call TRBJ2-5, with TRBD1 as a possible D gene (5 bases). Trimming cost V 4 bases and J 0 bases, with 12 bases left between them. Germline CDR1 reads SQVTM; CDR2 reads ANQGSEA. The CDR3 length is 14 residues. In DNA, the CDR3 is TGCAGCGTTGCGGTGGGGCTGGACCAAGAGACCCAGTACTTC. Encoded protein: CSVAVGLDQETQYF.

Ten or more counts support this clonotype. V usage is TRBV3-1 and J usage is TRBJ2-7; D uncertain. Germline V gene lookup returns CDR1 LGHDT and CDR2 YNNKEL (reference sequence). The CDR3 sequence is 13 residues long. In nucleotides, the CDR3 is TGTGCCAGCAGCCAAAATGACTCCTACGAGCAGCACGTC. Translation gives CASSQNDSYEQHV.

CDR3 nucleotide sequence: TGCAGCGTTGAAGCTAGGGGTTGGACTGAAGCTTTCTTT. Amino acid sequence: CSVEARGWTEAFF. The chain carries TRBV29-1 and TRBJ1-1; tentatively, D is TRBD1 (5 bases). Per germline, CDR1 SQVTM and CDR2 ANQGSEA. V was pared by 1 base and J by 5 bases, with 11 bases between. The CDR3 has 13 residues.

There are many counts of this clonotype. This rearrangement joins TRBV28 to TRBJ1-6; 8 nucleotides align to TRBD1. This CDR3 region has 14 residues. Germline assignment: CDR1 MDHEN and CDR2 SYDVKM. With V trimmed by 4 bases and J by 10 bases, 6 bases remained unmatched. The CDR3 region is CASSSRTGRSPLHF. The CDR3 nucleotides read TGTGCCAGCAGTTCCAGGACAGGGCGATCACCCCTCCACTTT.